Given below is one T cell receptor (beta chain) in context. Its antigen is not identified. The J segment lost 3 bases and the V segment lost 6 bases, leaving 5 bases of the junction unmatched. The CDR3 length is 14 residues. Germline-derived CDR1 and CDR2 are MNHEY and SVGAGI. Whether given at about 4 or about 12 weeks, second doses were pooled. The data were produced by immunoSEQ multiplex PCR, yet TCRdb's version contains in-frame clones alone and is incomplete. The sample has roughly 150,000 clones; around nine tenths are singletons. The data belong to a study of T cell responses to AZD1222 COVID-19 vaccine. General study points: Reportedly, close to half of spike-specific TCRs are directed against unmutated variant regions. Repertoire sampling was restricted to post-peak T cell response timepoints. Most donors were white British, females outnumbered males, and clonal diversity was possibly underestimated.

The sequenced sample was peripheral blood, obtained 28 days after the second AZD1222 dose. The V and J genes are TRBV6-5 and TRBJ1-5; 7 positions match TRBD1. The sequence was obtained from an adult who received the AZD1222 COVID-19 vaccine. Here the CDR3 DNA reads TGTGCCAGCAGGAAAACAGGGGACAATCAGCCCCAGCATTTT. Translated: CASRKTGDNQPQHF.